One and the same sample provided the 18 T cell receptor beta chains below, sequenced in a study of T cell responses to AZD1222 COVID-19 vaccine. The data were produced by immunoSEQ multiplex PCR, yet TCRdb's version contains in-frame clones alone and is incomplete. The sample holds 75,000 to 100,000 clones, roughly nine tenths seen once. Sequencing was performed on peripheral blood, taken on day 0 of AZD1222 vaccination. The receptors stem from an adult in good health.

This rearrangement joins TRBV5-6 to TRBJ1-5, with D unclear. Trimming took 4 bases from V and 0 from J, leaving 11 bases between them. In germline, CDR1 is SGHDT, CDR2 YYEEEE. The CDR3 has 15 amino acids. CDR3 nucleotide sequence: TGTGCCAGCAGCCCGGGAGGGTATAGCAATCAGCCCCAGCATTTT. Its translation: CASSPGGYSNQPQHF.

The gene calls are TRBV10-3 and TRBJ1-1; 9 nucleotides align to TRBD1. Germline lookup yields CDR1 ENHRY and CDR2 SYGVKD. The V segment lost 4 bases and the J segment 6 bases; nucleotides outside the gene matches: 6. The CDR3 consists of 14 residues. CDR3 sequence reads: CAISAGTGSSEAFF. CDR3 DNA: TGTGCCATCAGTGCCGGGACAGGGAGCTCTGAAGCTTTCTTT.

On this clone: Relative to the germline gene, one junction end is altered; a read error may explain this. The chain carries TRBV3-1 (or the pseudogene TRBV3-2) and TRBJ2-7, with a weak D call TRBD2 (6 bases). The germline gives CDR1 LGHDT, CDR2 YNNKEL (reference sequence). This CDR3 contains 14 residues. CDR3 nucleotides: TGTGCCAGCAGCCAAGAAGGGCGGGATGAGACGGGAACCTTC. It yields the protein CASSQEGRDETGTF.

This clone was seen once. This chain links TRBV7-3 with TRBJ1-1; D remains ambiguous. The germline V gene encodes CDR1 SGHTA and CDR2 FQGTGA. The V gene lost 5 bases and the J gene lost 3 bases, with 16 bases spanning the gap. The CDR3 length is 15 residues. CDR3 nucleotides: TGTGCCAGCAGCGCCAGCCTTGGGTGGGACACTGAAGCTTTCTTT. Its protein product is CASSASLGWDTEAFF.

The chain has TRBV2 and TRBJ1-1; 8 bases align to TRBD1. Trimming at V came to 7 bases and at J to 4 bases, leaving 8 bases not matched to a gene. CDR3 size: 14 residues. From germline, CDR1 is SNHLY and CDR2 FYNNEI. The CDR3, as DNA: TGTGCCAGCAACCCGGACAGGGCTGGCACTGAAGCTTTCTTT. Translated, it gives CASNPDRAGTEAFF.

DNA of the CDR3: TGCGCCAGCAGCCCGGGGGACGGCCTTTGGTCACCCCTCCACTTT. Its protein product is CASSPGDGLWSPLHF. The J gene is TRBJ1-6, the V gene TRBV5-1; D may be TRBD1 (5 bases). This CDR3 has 15 amino acids. Between the trimmed V and J ends, which lost 4 bases and 10 bases, there was a span of 18 bases. Germline-derived CDR1 and CDR2 are SGHRS and YFSETQ.

This chain links TRBV7-6 with TRBJ2-7, with 7 nucleotides matching TRBD1. V shed 3 bases and J 2 bases; nucleotides not matched to a gene: 10. In germline, CDR1 is SGHVS, CDR2 FNYEAQ. The CDR3 spans 16 residues. CDR3 protein: CASSFQLQGPPYEQYF. DNA for the CDR3: TGTGCCAGCAGCTTCCAATTACAGGGGCCCCCCTACGAGCAGTACTTC.

The rearrangement links TRBV20-1 to TRBJ2-7; tentative D call: TRBD1 (5 bases). The germline V gene has CDR1 DFQATT and CDR2 SNEGSKA (reference sequence). V was trimmed by 5 bases and J by 5 bases, leaving 10 bases between them. The CDR3 runs to 11 residues. In nucleotides, the CDR3 is TGCAGTGCTTCCCAGGGCCACGAGCAGTACTTC. This sequence encodes CSASQGHEQYF.

The rearrangement uses TRBV5-4 and TRBJ1-1; no reliable D call. The CDR3 loop spans 13 amino acids. The V gene's germline CDR1 is SGHNT and CDR2 YYREEE (reference sequence). Trimming took off 4 bases at V and 1 base at J, with 8 bases between the two ends. CDR3 residues: CASSPQWNTEAFF. The CDR3 DNA reads TGTGCCAGCAGCCCCCAGTGGAACACTGAAGCTTTCTTT.

This clone was detected once. The V call is TRBV4-1, the J call TRBJ1-2, with D maybe TRBD1 (6 bases). The CDR3 has 13 amino acids. Trimming took 1 base from V and 8 from J, leaving 11 bases between them. Germline V gene lookup returns CDR1 MGHRA and CDR2 YSYEKL. CDR3 DNA sequence: TGCGCCAGCAGCCAAGGAGGGGGTTACGGCTACACCTTC. As protein: CASSQGGGYGYTF.

The rearrangement links TRBV28 to TRBJ1-5, with 8 bases lining up with TRBD1. The length of the CDR3 is 13 residues. V was clipped by 8 bases and J by 5 bases; unmatched bases: 5. Per germline, CDR1 MDHEN and CDR2 SYDVKM. The CDR3 coding sequence is TGTGCCAGCCAGACAGGGGATTATCAGCCCCAGCATTTT. It codes for CASQTGDYQPQHF.

This chain connects TRBV7-9 to TRBJ1-1, with D unresolved. CDR1 is SEHNR and CDR2 is FQNEAQ in the germline V gene (reference sequence). The CDR3 is 14 residues long. Between the trimmed V and J ends, which lost 5 bases and 0 bases, there was a span of 10 bases. The DNA of the CDR3 is TGTGCCAGCAGCCAAGGACGGATGAACACTGAAGCTTTCTTT. This sequence encodes CASSQGRMNTEAFF.

The CDR3 DNA reads as TGTGCCAGCAGAGCTGGACTAATGGGCACTGAAGCTTTCTTT. This encodes CASRAGLMGTEAFF. The chain combines TRBV6-1 with TRBJ1-1; D is undetermined. Germline V lookup: CDR1 MNHNS, CDR2 SASEGT. This CDR3 comprises 14 residues. The V end was cut by 6 bases, the J end by 4 bases, with 15 bases between.

This rearrangement joins TRBV2 to TRBJ1-4, with 7 bases identical to TRBD1. This CDR3 is 13 amino acids long. Germline CDR1 is SNHLY and CDR2 is FYNNEI. Unmatched junction bases numbered 5, after V lost 5 bases and J lost 8 bases. CDR3 sequence: CASSYGTEEKLFF. In nucleotides, the CDR3 is TGTGCCAGCAGTTATGGGACAGAGGAAAAACTGTTTTTT. The full variable domain, completed using reference TRBV2 and TRBJ1-4, is EPEVTQTPSHQVTQMGQEVILRCVPISNHLYFYWYRQILGQKVEFLVSFYNNEISEKSEIFDDQFSVERPDGSNFTLKIRSTKLEDSAMYFCASSYGTEEKLFFGSGTQLSVL.

The rearrangement links TRBV11-2 to TRBJ2-2; 8 bases fit TRBD2. V lost 10 bases, J lost 0 bases, and 16 bases stayed unmatched. CDR1 and CDR2 (germline): SGHAT, FQNNGV. The CDR3 has 18 residues. The CDR3: CATTDGGGQRANTGELFF. The CDR3 coding sequence is TGTGCCACCACCGACGGGGGGGGGCAGCGGGCGAACACCGGGGAGCTGTTTTTT.

This rearrangement joins TRBV24-1 to TRBJ1-4; D is possibly TRBD1 (5 bases). Trimming took 5 bases from V and 0 from J, leaving 12 bases between them. Germline assignment: CDR1 KGHDR and CDR2 SFDVKD. This CDR3 contains 16 residues. CDR3 residues: CATSGRQRATNEKLFF. The CDR3 DNA sequence: TGTGCCACCAGTGGAAGACAGAGAGCAACTAATGAAAAACTGTTTTTT.

The rearrangement links TRBV6-2 or TRBV6-3 to TRBJ1-2; TRBD1 agrees at 8 bases. With V trimmed by 0 bases and J by 8 bases, 14 bases remained unmatched. The germline V gene encodes CDR1 MNHEY and CDR2 SVGEGT. The CDR3 sequence is 17 residues long. CDR3 in DNA: TGTGCCAGCAGTTACTCGGGACAGGAGATCTATACGGGGGGCTACACCTTC. Protein: CASSYSGQEIYTGGYTF.

The sample holds one count of this clone. This chain uses TRBV20-1 with TRBJ2-3; D is unresolved. This CDR3 is built from 11 residues. The ends were cut back, 2 bases at V and 6 bases at J, with 6 bases in the middle. CDR1 and CDR2 from the germline V gene are DFQATT and SNEGSKA (reference sequence). The CDR3 nucleotides read TGCAGTGCTAGATTGGGGGATACGCAGTATTTT. This translates into CSARLGDTQYF.